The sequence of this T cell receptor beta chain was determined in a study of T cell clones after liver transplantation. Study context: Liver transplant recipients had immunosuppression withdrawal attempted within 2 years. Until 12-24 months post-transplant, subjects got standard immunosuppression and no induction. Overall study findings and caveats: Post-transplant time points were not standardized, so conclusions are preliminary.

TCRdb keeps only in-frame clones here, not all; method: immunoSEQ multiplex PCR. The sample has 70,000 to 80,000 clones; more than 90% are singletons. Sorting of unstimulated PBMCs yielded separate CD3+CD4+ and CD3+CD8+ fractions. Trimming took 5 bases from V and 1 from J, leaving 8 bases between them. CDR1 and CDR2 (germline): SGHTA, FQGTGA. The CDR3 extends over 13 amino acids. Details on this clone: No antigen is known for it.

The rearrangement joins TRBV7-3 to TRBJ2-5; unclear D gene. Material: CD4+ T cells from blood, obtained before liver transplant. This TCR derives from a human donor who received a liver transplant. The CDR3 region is CASSRRPQETQYF. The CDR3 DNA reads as TGTGCCAGCAGCCGCCGCCCCCAAGAGACCCAGTACTTC.